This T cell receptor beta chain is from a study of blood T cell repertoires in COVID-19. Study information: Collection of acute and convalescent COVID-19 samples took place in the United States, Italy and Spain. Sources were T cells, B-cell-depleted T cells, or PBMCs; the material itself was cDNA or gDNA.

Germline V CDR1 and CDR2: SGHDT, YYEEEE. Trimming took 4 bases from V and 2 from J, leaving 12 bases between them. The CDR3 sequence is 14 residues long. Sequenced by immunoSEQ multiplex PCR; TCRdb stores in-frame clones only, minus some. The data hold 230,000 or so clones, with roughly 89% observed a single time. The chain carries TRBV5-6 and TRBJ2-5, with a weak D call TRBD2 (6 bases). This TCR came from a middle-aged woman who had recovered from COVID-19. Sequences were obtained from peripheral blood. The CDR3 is CASSRTGTQETQYF. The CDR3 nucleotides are TGTGCCAGCAGCCGGACTGGGACTCAAGAGACCCAGTACTTC.